The clone carrying this TCR beta chain was picked up many times. The antigen is not known. The sample originates from a study of T cells in Graves' hyperthyroidism and ophthalmopathy. The wider study: Staff took peripheral blood when the initial diagnosis was made, before any treatment began.

Study-wide results and limits: In blood, most of the thyroid clonotypes expanded above 0.001 were also present. Ophthalmopathy got predicted by the model a median 6.5 months before its onset.

From RNA transcripts, TCR beta CDR3 regions were amplified. RT-PCR in the first round (using the HTBI primer set) targeted the TCR CDR3. Each CDR3 protein is one row after TCRdb ran MiXCR on the multiplex PCR reads. The sample shows 250,000 to 300,000 distinct CDR3 sequences, roughly 15% of them seen only once. The CDR3 length is 18 residues. Germline CDR1 and CDR2: KGHSH and LQKENI. V gave up 3 bases and J gave up 5 bases; unmatched junction bases: 13. 10 ml of fresh peripheral blood supplied the PBMCs. The chain couples TRBV18 to TRBJ2-3; 11 bases agree with TRBD2. The sequenced sample was blood. The sequence came from a woman between 50 and 59 years old with Graves' hyperthyroidism that later progressed to Graves' ophthalmopathy. CDR3 residues: CASSPLQLAGDQVDTQYF. The DNA for the CDR3 is TGTGCCAGCTCACCCCTCCAACTAGCGGGAGATCAAGTAGATACGCAGTATTTT. The complete variable domain, with remaining parts taken from reference TRBV18 and TRBJ2-3, reads NAGVMQNPRHLVRRRGQEARLRCSPMKGHSHVYWYRQLPEEGLKFMVYLQKENIIDESGMPKERFSAEFPKEGPSILRIQQVVRGDSAAYFCASSPLQLAGDQVDTQYFGPGTRLTVL.